The 9 T cell receptor beta chains below were found in one sample sequenced in a study of spatial heterogeneity in lung cancer (dated by TCRdb to between 2019 and 2020). Library method: 5' RACE. Instrument used: NextSeq 500. TCRdb reworked the public reads: Q25 trimming with fastp, MiXCR clone assembly, productive beta chains retained. Each CDR3 protein gets just one entry, which takes the most common genes and DNA from the rows behind it. The table for this sample lists roughly 120,000 distinct CDR3 sequences; over 9% of them were counted only once. The leading ten clones occupy 16% of the sample. This specimen's time point label, interpreted: blood at routine non-recurrence follow-up after resection. For TCR sequencing, whole RNA was extracted from tumor and nontumor lung tissue, or from cryopreserved PBMC samples, and no cell sorting was done. The source was PBMCs, collected at follow-up. The receptors shown here come from a male donor with early-stage non-small cell lung cancer.

The J gene is TRBJ2-3, the V gene TRBV5-4, with D perhaps TRBD1 or TRBD2 (5 bases each). This CDR3 comprises 15 residues. V gave up 0 bases and J gave up 2 bases, with 10 bases separating them. The germline V gene has CDR1 SGHNT and CDR2 YYREEE (reference sequence). The CDR3 loop reads CASSLDTGHTDTQYF. DNA of the CDR3: TGTGCCAGCAGCTTGGATACGGGGCACACAGATACGCAGTATTTT.

This clonotype was seen only a few times. The V gene is TRBV2, the J gene TRBJ1-2; D is perhaps TRBD1 (6 bases). Trimming took off 3 bases at V and 4 bases at J, with 9 bases between the two ends. Per the germline V gene, CDR1 is SNHLY and CDR2 is FYNNEI. The CDR3 totals 13 residues. The CDR3 region is CASSDRGAYGYTF. Here the CDR3 DNA reads TGTGCCAGCAGTGATAGGGGGGCCTATGGCTACACCTTC.

This clonotype was recorded a few times. The chain carries TRBV28 and TRBJ2-4; TRBD1 might be the D (5 bases). V was shortened by 4 bases and J by 7 bases, with 11 bases between the two germline ends. Germline V gene sequence: CDR1 MDHEN, CDR2 SYDVKM. The CDR3 is 13 residues long. The CDR3 region has the DNA TGTGCCAGCAGTTGGGGCAAAGGGAACATTCAGTACTTC. Translated, it gives CASSWGKGNIQYF. Looking up the rest from reference TRBV28 and TRBJ2-4 gives the full variable domain: DVKVTQSSRYLVKRTGEKVFLECVQDMDHENMFWYRQDPGLGLRLIYFSYDVKMKEKGDIPEGYSVSREKKERFSLILESASTNQTSMYLCASSWGKGNIQYFGAGTRLSVL.

This clonotype appeared many times. V usage is TRBV5-4 and J usage is TRBJ2-2; D is perhaps TRBD1 or TRBD2 (5 bases each). V gave up 4 bases and J gave up 1 base, with 8 bases separating them. Germline values: CDR1 SGHNT, CDR2 YYREEE (reference sequence). The CDR3 loop spans 14 amino acids. The CDR3 DNA sequence: TGTGCCAGCAGCCGGGACCGGAACACCGGGGAGCTGTTTTTT. Encoded protein: CASSRDRNTGELFF. Together with reference TRBV5-4 and TRBJ2-2, the CDR3 gives the full variable domain: ETGVTQSPTHLIKTRGQQVTLRCSSQSGHNTVSWYQQALGQGPQFIFQYYREEENGRGNFPPRFSGLQFPNYSSELNVNALELDDSALYLCASSRDRNTGELFFGEGSRLTVL.

This clonotype was counted many times. The V call is TRBV7-2, the J call TRBJ2-2; D is possibly TRBD1 (6 bases). The germline V gene has CDR1 SGHTA and CDR2 FQGNSA. CDR3 length: 14 residues. Trimming pared 3 bases from V and 1 base from J, leaving 6 bases between. The CDR3 DNA sequence: TGTGCCAGCAGCTTGACAGGGAACACCGGGGAGCTGTTTTTT. Protein product: CASSLTGNTGELFF.

This clonotype was picked up a small number of times. The V gene is TRBV28, the J gene TRBJ2-7; tentative D call: TRBD1 (6 bases). The germline CDR1 and CDR2 sequences are MDHEN and SYDVKM. V was shortened by 5 bases and J by 3 bases, with 26 bases between the two germline ends. The CDR3 covers 18 residues. CDR3: CASSPTLPGQGSFYEQYF. CDR3 sequence (DNA): TGTGCCAGCAGTCCCACCCTCCCCGGGCAGGGGTCTTTCTACGAGCAGTACTTC. Full variable domain (rest looked up from reference TRBV28 and TRBJ2-7): DVKVTQSSRYLVKRTGEKVFLECVQDMDHENMFWYRQDPGLGLRLIYFSYDVKMKEKGDIPEGYSVSREKKERFSLILESASTNQTSMYLCASSPTLPGQGSFYEQYFGPGTRLTVT.

The sample holds many counts of this clonotype. The chain recombines TRBV28 with TRBJ1-2; tentatively, D is TRBD1 (5 bases). CDR1 MDHEN and CDR2 SYDVKM come from the germline V gene. This CDR3 region has 15 residues. Trimming shortened V by 6 bases and J by 2 bases, and 16 bases separated the two germline ends. The DNA of the CDR3 is TGTGCCAGCAGGCACCCCGGGACGGTAAACTATGGCTACACCTTC. It specifies CASRHPGTVNYGYTF.

The chain couples TRBV15 to TRBJ1-5; a possible D gene is TRBD1 (6 bases). The CDR3 contains 13 residues. V was cut by 4 bases and J by 11 bases, with 15 bases left in between. Germline V gene sequence: CDR1 LNHNV, CDR2 YYDKDF (reference sequence). The CDR3 DNA reads TGTGCCACCAGCAACCACCGGGACAAAGCCCAGCATTTT. It specifies CATSNHRDKAQHF. Full variable domain (missing parts from reference TRBV15 and TRBJ1-5): DAMVIQNPRYQVTQFGKPVTLSCSQTLNHNVMYWYQQKSSQAPKLLFHYYDKDFNNEADTPDNFQSRRPNTSFCFLDIRSPGLGDTAMYLCATSNHRDKAQHFGDGTRLSIL.

This chain uses TRBV7-2 with TRBJ2-7; D may be TRBD1 (5 bases). Germline CDR1 reads SGHTA; CDR2 reads FQGNSA. V was trimmed by 6 bases and J by 3 bases, leaving 15 bases between them. This CDR3 is 14 amino acids long. Written as DNA, the CDR3 is TGTGCCAGCAGTCTAGACCCGACAGTCTACGAGCAGTACTTC. Translated: CASSLDPTVYEQYF. Looking up the rest from reference TRBV7-2 and TRBJ2-7 gives the full variable domain: GAGVSQSPSNKVTEKGKDVELRCDPISGHTALYWYRQSLGQGLEFLIYFQGNSAPDKSGLPSDRFSAERTGGSVSTLTIQRTQQEDSAVYLCASSLDPTVYEQYFGPGTRLTVT.